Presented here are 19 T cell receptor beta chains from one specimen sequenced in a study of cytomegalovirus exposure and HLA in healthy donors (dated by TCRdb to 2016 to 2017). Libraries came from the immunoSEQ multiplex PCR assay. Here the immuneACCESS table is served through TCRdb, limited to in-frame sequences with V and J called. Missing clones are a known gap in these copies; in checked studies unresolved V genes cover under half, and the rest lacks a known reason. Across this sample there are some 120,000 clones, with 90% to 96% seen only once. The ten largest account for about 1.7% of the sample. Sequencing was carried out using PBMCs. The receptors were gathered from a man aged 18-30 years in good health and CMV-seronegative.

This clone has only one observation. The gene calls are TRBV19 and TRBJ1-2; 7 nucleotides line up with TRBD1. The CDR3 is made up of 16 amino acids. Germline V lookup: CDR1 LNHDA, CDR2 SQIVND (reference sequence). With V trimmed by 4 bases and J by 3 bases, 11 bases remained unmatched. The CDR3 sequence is CASSTPRYRGDYGYTF. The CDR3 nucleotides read TGTGCCAGTAGTACCCCCCGCTACAGGGGCGACTATGGCTACACCTTC. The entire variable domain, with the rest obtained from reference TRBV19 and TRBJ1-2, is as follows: DGGITQSPKYLFRKEGQNVTLSCEQNLNHDAMYWYRQDPGQGLRLIYYSQIVNDFQKGDIAEGYSVSREKKESFPLTVTSAQKNPTAFYLCASSTPRYRGDYGYTFGSGTRLTVV.

In DNA form, the CDR3 reads TGTGCCAGCAGTGAAGTGGGACTTGTCGACGAGCAGTACTTC. This sequence encodes CASSEVGLVDEQYF. V gene TRBV2 combines with J gene TRBJ2-7; D possibly corresponds to TRBD2 (6 bases). The CDR3 is 14 residues long. CDR1 is SNHLY, CDR2 FYNNEI, per germline. Between the trimmed V and J ends, which lost 1 base and 5 bases, there was a span of 12 bases.

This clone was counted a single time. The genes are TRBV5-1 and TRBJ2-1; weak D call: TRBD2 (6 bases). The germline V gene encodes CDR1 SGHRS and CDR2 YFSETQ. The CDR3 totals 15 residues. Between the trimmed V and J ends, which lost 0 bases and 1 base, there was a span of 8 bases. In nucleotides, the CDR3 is TGCGCCAGCAGCTTGGAAGGACTATCCTACAATGAGCAGTTCTTC. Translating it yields CASSLEGLSYNEQFF.

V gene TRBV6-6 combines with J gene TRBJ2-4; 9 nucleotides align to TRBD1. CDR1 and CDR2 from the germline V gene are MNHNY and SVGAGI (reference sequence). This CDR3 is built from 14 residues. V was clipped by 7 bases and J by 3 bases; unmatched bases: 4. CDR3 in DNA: TGTGCCAGCACTTTGACAGGGGGCAAAAACATTCAGTACTTC. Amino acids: CASTLTGGKNIQYF.

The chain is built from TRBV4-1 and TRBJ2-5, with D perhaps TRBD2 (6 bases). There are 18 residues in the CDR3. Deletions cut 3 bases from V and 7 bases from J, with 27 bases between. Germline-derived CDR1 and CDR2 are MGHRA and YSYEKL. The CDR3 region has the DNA TGCGCCAGCAGCCATGCCCCCCAAGGCGGGGCCCAGGTCGGGACCCAGTACTTC. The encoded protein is CASSHAPQGGAQVGTQYF.

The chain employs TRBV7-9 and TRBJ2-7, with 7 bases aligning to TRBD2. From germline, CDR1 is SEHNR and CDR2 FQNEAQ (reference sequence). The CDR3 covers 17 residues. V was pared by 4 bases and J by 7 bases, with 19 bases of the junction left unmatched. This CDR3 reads CASSSPQAGLLFREQYF. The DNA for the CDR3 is TGTGCCAGCAGCTCGCCGCAGGCGGGACTACTCTTTCGGGAGCAGTACTTC.

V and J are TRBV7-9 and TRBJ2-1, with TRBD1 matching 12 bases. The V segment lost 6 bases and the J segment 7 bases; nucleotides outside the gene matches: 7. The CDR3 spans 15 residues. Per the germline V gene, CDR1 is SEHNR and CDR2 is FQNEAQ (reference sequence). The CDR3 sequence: CASSRGTGGLNEQFF. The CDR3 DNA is TGTGCCAGCAGTCGCGGGACAGGGGGCTTGAATGAGCAGTTCTTC.

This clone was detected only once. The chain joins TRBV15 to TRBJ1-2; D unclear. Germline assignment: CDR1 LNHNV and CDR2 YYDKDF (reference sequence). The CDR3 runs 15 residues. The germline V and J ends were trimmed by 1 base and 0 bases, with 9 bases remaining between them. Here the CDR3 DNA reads TGTGCCACCAGCAGAGGATCGGGAACTAACTATGGCTACACCTTC. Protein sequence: CATSRGSGTNYGYTF.

The CDR3 DNA sequence: TGCGCCAGCAGCTTGGGGAGCGGGAGAATTGAAGAGACCCAGTACTTC. The encoded protein is CASSLGSGRIEETQYF. The genes are TRBV5-1 and TRBJ2-5; TRBD2 agrees at 8 bases. Trimming took 0 bases from V and 3 from J; bases not matched to a gene: 7. Germline V lookup: CDR1 SGHRS, CDR2 YFSETQ. This CDR3 region has 16 residues.

CDR3 region: CSVGRLAGNTGELFF. The DNA of the CDR3 is TGCAGCGTGGGTAGACTAGCGGGGAACACCGGGGAGCTGTTTTTT. V and J are TRBV29-1 and TRBJ2-2; 10 bases align to TRBD2. This CDR3 has 15 amino acids. Germline-derived CDR1 and CDR2 are SQVTM and ANQGSEA. Trimming cost V 6 bases and J 1 base; bases outside gene matches: 5.

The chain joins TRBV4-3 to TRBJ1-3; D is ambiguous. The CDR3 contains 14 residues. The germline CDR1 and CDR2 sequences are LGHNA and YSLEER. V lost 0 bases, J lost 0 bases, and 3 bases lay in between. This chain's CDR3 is CASSQDSSGNTIYF. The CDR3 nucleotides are TGCGCCAGCAGCCAAGACAGCTCTGGAAACACCATATATTTT.

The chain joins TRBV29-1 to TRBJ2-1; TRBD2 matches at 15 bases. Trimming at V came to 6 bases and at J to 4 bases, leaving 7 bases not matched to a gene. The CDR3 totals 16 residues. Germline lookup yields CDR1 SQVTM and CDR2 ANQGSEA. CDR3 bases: TGCAGCGTGACTGGACTAGCGGGAGGGCAGTACAATGAGCAGTTCTTC. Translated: CSVTGLAGGQYNEQFF.

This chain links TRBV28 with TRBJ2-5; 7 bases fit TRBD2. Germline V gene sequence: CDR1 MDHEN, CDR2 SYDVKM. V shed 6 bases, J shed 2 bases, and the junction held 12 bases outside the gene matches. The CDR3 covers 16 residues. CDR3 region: CASSNPAVGGQETQYF. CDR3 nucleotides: TGTGCCAGCAGCAACCCCGCGGTGGGAGGGCAAGAGACCCAGTACTTC.

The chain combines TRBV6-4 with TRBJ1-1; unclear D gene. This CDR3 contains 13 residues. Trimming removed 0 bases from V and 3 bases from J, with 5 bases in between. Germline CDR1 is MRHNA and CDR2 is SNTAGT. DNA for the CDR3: TGTGCCAGCAGTGACTCGAGGTACACTGAAGCTTTCTTT. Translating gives CASSDSRYTEAFF.

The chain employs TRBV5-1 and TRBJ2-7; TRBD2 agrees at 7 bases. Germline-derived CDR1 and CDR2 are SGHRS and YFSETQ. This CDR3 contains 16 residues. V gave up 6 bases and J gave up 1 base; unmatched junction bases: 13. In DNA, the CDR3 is TGCGCCAGCACCTGGGGAGGGTTGGCGGCTTCCTACGAGCAGTACTTC. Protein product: CASTWGGLAASYEQYF. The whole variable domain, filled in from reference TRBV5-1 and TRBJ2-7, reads KAGVTQTPRYLIKTRGQQVTLSCSPISGHRSVSWYQQTPGQGLQFLFEYFSETQRNKGNFPGRFSGRQFSNSRSEMNVSTLELGDSALYLCASTWGGLAASYEQYFGPGTRLTVT.

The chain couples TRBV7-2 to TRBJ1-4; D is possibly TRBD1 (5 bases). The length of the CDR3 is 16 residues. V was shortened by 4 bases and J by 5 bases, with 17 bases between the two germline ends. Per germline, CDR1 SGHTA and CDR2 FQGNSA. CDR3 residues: CASSSSRTRLNEKLFF. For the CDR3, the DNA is TGTGCCAGCAGCTCGTCGAGGACAAGGCTAAATGAAAAACTGTTTTTT.

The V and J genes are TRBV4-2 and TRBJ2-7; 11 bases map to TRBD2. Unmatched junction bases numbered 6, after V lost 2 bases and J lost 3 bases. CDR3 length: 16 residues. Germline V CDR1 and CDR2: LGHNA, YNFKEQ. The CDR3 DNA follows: TGTGCCAGCAGCCAACGAGGAGGGACTAGCGGCTACGAGCAGTACTTC. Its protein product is CASSQRGGTSGYEQYF.

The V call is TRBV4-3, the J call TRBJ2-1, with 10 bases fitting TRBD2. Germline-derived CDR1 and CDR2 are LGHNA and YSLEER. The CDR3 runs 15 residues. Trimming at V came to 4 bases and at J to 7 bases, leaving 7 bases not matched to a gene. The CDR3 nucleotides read TGCGCCAGCAGCCTACTAGCGGGATACCTTAATGAGCAGTTCTTC. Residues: CASSLLAGYLNEQFF.

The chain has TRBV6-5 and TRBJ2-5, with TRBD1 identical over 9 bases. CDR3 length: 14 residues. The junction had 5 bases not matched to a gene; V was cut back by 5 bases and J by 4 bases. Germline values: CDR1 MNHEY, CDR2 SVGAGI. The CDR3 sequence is CASSTTGGGETQYF. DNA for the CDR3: TGTGCCAGCAGTACAACAGGGGGCGGAGAGACCCAGTACTTC.